The 9 T cell receptor beta chains below come from one sample, sequenced in a study of T-cell reconstitution after alpha-beta-depleted transplantation in children. The TCRbeta library incorporated unique molecular identifiers. TCRdb re-analysed the PCR reads in MiXCR, keeping a single row per CDR3 protein. The sample gives fewer than 750,000 distinct CDR3 sequences, around 27% of which show up once; under 45% is in the top ten. Sample: PBMCs, taken before TCRalphabeta/CD19-depleted stem cell transplant. These TCRs come from a boy younger than two with Wiskott-Aldrich syndrome, due to receive a stem cell transplant.

The chain couples TRBV6-5 to TRBJ1-5; D remains unclear. CDR3 length: 15 amino acids. Trimming took 2 bases from V and 3 from J, leaving 11 bases between them. Looked up from germline, CDR1 is MNHEY and CDR2 is SVGAGI. Written as DNA, the CDR3 is TGTGCCAGCAGTTACAATCTGGCAGACAATCAGCCCCAGCATTTT. This codes for CASSYNLADNQPQHF.

The chain links TRBV20-1 to TRBJ1-1, with 8 nucleotides matching TRBD1. Looked up from germline, CDR1 is DFQATT and CDR2 is SNEGSKA (reference sequence). The CDR3 is 15 amino acids. Losses at the gene ends were 5 bases for V and 0 bases for J; bases not matched to a gene: 8. The CDR3 sequence: CSADRTGTMNTEAFF. CDR3 DNA sequence: TGCAGTGCTGACCGGACAGGGACCATGAACACTGAAGCTTTCTTT.

This chain connects TRBV12-3 or TRBV12-4 to TRBJ2-6; the D call may be TRBD1 or TRBD2 (5 bases each). V was cut by 5 bases and J by 4 bases, with 9 bases left in between. The CDR3 consists of 14 residues. The CDR3 reads CASSGGVGANVLTF. DNA for the CDR3: TGTGCCAGCAGTGGGGGTGTCGGGGCCAACGTCCTGACTTTC.

This clonotype has just a few counts. The V and J genes are TRBV11-2 and TRBJ2-2; a possible D gene is TRBD2 (6 bases). Trimming removed 2 bases at V and 6 bases at J, with 16 bases between. The germline V gene has CDR1 SGHAT and CDR2 FQNNGV. The CDR3 has 16 residues. In DNA, the CDR3 is TGTGCCAGCAGCTTAACGTTAGCAGGAGGGTCCGGGGAGCTGTTTTTT. Its translation is CASSLTLAGGSGELFF. Drawing the rest from reference TRBV11-2 and TRBJ2-2, the complete variable domain is EAGVAQSPRYKIIEKRQSVAFWCNPISGHATLYWYQQILGQGPKLLIQFQNNGVVDDSQLPKDRFSAERLKGVDSTLKIQPAKLEDSAVYLCASSLTLAGGSGELFFGEGSRLTVL.

The V and J genes are TRBV12-3 or TRBV12-4 and TRBJ2-2; 7 bases agree with TRBD2. The CDR3 contains 14 residues. The ends lost 6 bases at V and 12 bases at J; junction bases unmatched: 13. The DNA for the CDR3 is TGTGCCAGCAGCCCGGCTAGCGCCGGGGGGAAGCTGTTTTTT. Protein product: CASSPASAGGKLFF.

This rearrangement joins TRBV15 to TRBJ2-7; TRBD1 matches 9 bases. The trim removed 4 bases at V and 7 bases at J, leaving 8 bases unmatched. The CDR3 covers 14 residues. CDR1 LNHNV and CDR2 YYDKDF come from the germline V gene (reference sequence). CDR3 sequence reads: CATSTHRGRDEQYF. The CDR3 bases are TGTGCCACCAGCACCCACAGGGGGCGAGATGAGCAGTACTTC.

The gene calls are TRBV28 and TRBJ1-5; 7 positions agree with TRBD1. V shed 7 bases, J shed 4 bases, and the junction held 7 bases outside the gene matches. The germline gives CDR1 MDHEN, CDR2 SYDVKM. The CDR3 extends over 14 amino acids. CDR3 residues: CASITGVLNQPQHF. For the CDR3, the DNA is TGTGCCAGCATCACAGGGGTATTAAATCAGCCCCAGCATTTT.

This chain links TRBV18 with TRBJ2-7, with TRBD2 matching 9 bases. With 1 base clipped from V and 7 bases from J, the junction kept 8 bases outside the gene matches. This CDR3 contains 15 residues. Germline CDR1 and CDR2: KGHSH and LQKENI. CDR3 coding DNA: TGTGCCAGCTCACCACGAGCGGAGCTAGCGGGGGAGCAGTACTTC. Translation gives CASSPRAELAGEQYF.

The chain joins TRBV10-3 to TRBJ2-7, with 9 bases matching TRBD1. The germline gives CDR1 ENHRY, CDR2 SYGVKD. There are 16 residues in the CDR3. Trimming removed 6 bases from V and 6 bases from J; junction bases left unmatched: 15. The CDR3, as DNA: TGTGCCATCAGGGGTGGGGGAGGACAGGGGATCGGCGAGCAGTACTTC. Residues: CAIRGGGGQGIGEQYF.